This T cell receptor beta chain was captured in a study of T cells of healthy individuals. TCRdb re-called the 5' RACE reads with MiXCR, one entry per CDR3 protein. The sample consists of 50,000 to 55,000 distinct CDR3 sequences, approximately 15% of them appearing once. This clonotype was counted only a few times. There are 10 residues in the CDR3. Germline CDR1 and CDR2: ENHRY and SYGVKD. V was trimmed by 8 bases and J by 12 bases, leaving 13 bases between them. The TCR originated in a human donor in good health. The chain employs TRBV10-3 and TRBJ1-2; unclear D gene. In nucleotides, the CDR3 is TGTGCCATCCTCCCCGACCAGAACACCTTC. Encoded protein: CAILPDQNTF.